This T cell receptor (beta chain) was sequenced during a study of blood T cell repertoires in COVID-19 (dated by TCRdb to 2019 to 2021). Regarding the complete study: The collaborator samples originated in the United States, Italy and Spain and spanned the acute and convalescent phases of COVID-19. The prospective study material was composed of cDNA or gDNA derived from T cells, B-cell-depleted T cells, or PBMCs. The dataset comprised deeply sampled blood TCRbeta repertoires from subjects exposed to, actively infected with, or recovered from COVID-19. The repertoires were released in a freely available public database meant as a resource for research on the immune response to SARS-CoV-2. Samples came from the ongoing ImmuneRACE study (first 160 participants) plus 1,254 subjects from 6 global collaborators. The sample metadata nearly always contained a de-identified subject ID, COVID-19 status, age in years and sex. Where available, HLA class I and class II types were taken from metadata supplied by the sample provider and were not determined by assay-based typing.

Points on this clone: Its antigen is still unknown. It has no much larger one-base neighbor in the sample; base qualities were not kept.

Collaborating institutions collected whole blood in K2EDTA tubes following their own protocols. For TCRbeta analysis, collaborator samples were shipped as frozen whole blood, as isolated PBMCs, or as DNA extracted from either sample type. Taken from the germline V gene, the CDR1 and CDR2 loops are SGHDT and YYEEEE. V is shortened by 1 base, J by 7 bases, and the region joining them spans 18 bases. Reading from cysteine to phenylalanine, the CDR3 counts 15 amino acids. Only the CDR3 portion is preserved as DNA: 45 bases, with reading frame beginning at the first base. TCRbeta CDR3 regions were amplified from genomic DNA by means of the immunoSEQ Assay, a bias-controlled multiplex PCR. The original pipeline was this. The number of nucleated cells in each sample was estimated by amplification of reference gene primers within the assay. To quantify the absolute abundance of each unique TCRbeta CDR3 rearrangement, sequence reads were collapsed and filtered. For each sample, productive Simpson clonality was calculated as the square root of Simpson's diversity index over productive rearrangements. TCRdb obtained this table from immuneACCESS and retained in-frame rearrangements with V and J assigned. These tables miss some clones; where compared with another copy, unresolved V genes account for less than half of the shortfall, and the remainder is unexplained. The V and J calls and clone size are taken from that table; D and trimming were inferred from the DNA. The sample table records roughly 100,000 clones; 87% of these occur just once. The ten biggest clones cover approximately 2% of the sample.

General study outcomes and caveats: The quantity of clinical and demographic metadata differed by source and by participant and was supplied without curation.

Sample: peripheral blood. The V gene is TRBV5-6 and the J gene is TRBJ2-7; D gene: possibly TRBD1, on 6 matching bases. The receptor's source is a middle-aged man with active COVID-19. The CDR3 protein sequence reads: CASSLLGQLGKEQYF. The nucleotide sequence reads as follows: TGTGCCAGCAGCTTGCTGGGACAACTCGGAAAAGAGCAGTACTTC.